The sequence of this T cell receptor (beta chain) was determined in a study of T cell responses to AZD1222 COVID-19 vaccine. The assay was immunoSEQ multiplex PCR, and TCRdb's table has in-frame clones only and misses some. This sample yields about 98,000 clones, of which 84% are seen a single time; over 15% belongs to the top ten. Germline V gives CDR1 SGHDT, CDR2 YYEEEE. The germline V and J ends were trimmed by 7 bases and 0 bases, with 16 bases remaining between them. The CDR3 extends over 15 amino acids. Sequencing used peripheral blood, obtained on day 0 of AZD1222 vaccination. The clonotype originates from an adult in good health. This chain joins TRBV5-6 and TRBJ1-2; no clear D. CDR3 in amino acids: CASYSGPNSNYGYTF. CDR3 in DNA: TGTGCCAGCTATTCCGGGCCCAACTCTAACTATGGCTACACCTTC.